This TCR beta chain came from a study of a mutant IDH1 vaccine in newly diagnosed glioma (dated by TCRdb to about 2021). Notes on the research overall: Of the approximately 32 treated patients, approximately 60% were male and approximately 40% were female, and the mean age was approximately 40 years. Six visits were used for peripheral blood collection: V03 (baseline), V05, V07, V10, V12 and V13. Longitudinal TCRB deep sequencing was performed for about two dozen treated patients wherever samples were available for exploratory analyses. Prior to enrollment, patients had been given standard therapy consisting of radiotherapy alone, temozolomide alone, or radiochemotherapy with temozolomide, with the combination given to most patients.

The library was prepared using the immunoSEQ multiplex PCR assay. Rearranged TCR beta chain sequences were amplified with the hsTCRB Kit following the manufacturer's protocol. Sequencing of TCRB libraries was carried out on an Illumina MiSeq. In the authors' own workflow: The proprietary platform of the kit vendor was used for demultiplexing, trimming and gene mapping. The clones in this table, taken by TCRdb from immuneACCESS, are in-frame only. Not every clone is retained; where verified, under half of the shortfall comes from an unresolved V gene, and the cause of the rest is unknown. V and J calls and clone size are as listed in that table; D and trimming were resolved from the DNA. This sample comprises 15,000 to 20,000 clones, about 80% of them detected only once. The ten largest clones add up to approximately 11% of the sample. The time point label for this specimen denotes: baseline, week 1 (first vaccination visit). In the paper's terms, the treatment or condition label means: pre-vaccination baseline after standard-of-care therapy. All donors had newly diagnosed IDH1-mutant astrocytomas of WHO grade 3 or 4 that showed loss of nuclear ATRX. The samples were drawn from NOA16, a multicentre, single-arm, open-label phase I trial in Germany that tested a mutant IDH1 peptide vaccine in humans for the first time. Visit V03 blood draws served as the baseline sample for immunogenicity testing. The DNeasy Blood and Tissue Kit was used to extract genomic DNA from EDTA blood for TCRB sequencing.

Overall study results and their limits: Immune responses induced by the vaccine were seen in around 93% of patients across multiple MHC alleles. No apparent relationship was observed between pseudoprogression and alterations in the top peripheral T cell clonotypes detected by TCRB sequencing. It was noted by the authors that analyses of patient blood samples could not be reproduced owing to sample limitations. Availability determined which PBMC samples were chosen for TCRB deep sequencing.

Of note for this clone: What this receptor recognizes is not known. No base-level quality is on record; no much larger clone is a single base apart.

From its cysteine to its phenylalanine, the CDR3 spans 14 amino acids. The kept DNA is CDR3 alone, 42 bases in frame from the first base. CDR1 is given as LNHDA and CDR2 as SQIVND, both from the germline V gene (reference sequence). A distance of 7 bases separates the germline ends of V and J, which lose 3 bases and 1 base respectively. The sequence came from a man aged 40-49 years with glioma. This sequence uses TRBV19 and TRBJ1-3, with TRBD1 perhaps the D gene, on 5 matching bases. The source material was PBMCs, sampled from a glioma patient treated with radiotherapy, temozolomide or both. CDR3 reads: CASSIRESGNTIYF. The nucleotide sequence is given as TGTGCCAGTAGTATCAGGGAGTCTGGAAACACCATATATTTT.